The 18 T cell receptor beta chains given below trace back to one sample, sequenced in a study of blood T cell repertoires in COVID-19. The method was immunoSEQ multiplex PCR; TCRdb's version includes in-frame clones alone and lacks a portion of them. The profile covers 100,000 to 140,000 clones, with 80% appearing a single time and around 4.5% taken by the ten largest. Sequencing was done on a sample of peripheral blood. The receptors stem from a man aged 65-85 years with acute or convalescent COVID-19.

There are a few counts of this clone. The chain couples TRBV19 to TRBJ2-1, with D maybe TRBD2 (5 bases). Germline-derived CDR1 and CDR2 are LNHDA and SQIVND (reference sequence). Trimming took 7 bases from V and 2 from J, leaving 12 bases between them. The length of the CDR3 is 14 residues. The CDR3 nucleotides are TGTGCCAGTAATCCGGGCGGGCCCTACAATGAGCAGTTCTTC. Its translation: CASNPGGPYNEQFF.

This chain links TRBV9 with TRBJ1-3; D is undetermined. This CDR3 region has 13 residues. With 7 bases removed from V and 3 bases from J, the gap between germline ends came to 11 bases. Per germline, CDR1 SGDLS and CDR2 YYNGEE. The CDR3: CASGDLGGNTIYF. In DNA form, the CDR3 reads TGTGCCAGCGGAGATTTAGGTGGAAACACCATATATTTT.

The V gene is TRBV29-1, the J gene TRBJ2-2, with a possible D match to TRBD1 (5 bases). Deletions cut 0 bases from V and 7 bases from J, with 9 bases between. This CDR3 is 13 amino acids long. Looked up from germline, CDR1 is SQVTM and CDR2 is ANQGSEA. The DNA for the CDR3 is TGCAGCGTTGAAGACAGGGCTGACGGGGAGCTGTTTTTT. Its translation: CSVEDRADGELFF.

This clone was seen just once. The J gene is TRBJ2-1, the V gene TRBV11-3; 9 bases fit TRBD2. In germline, CDR1 is SGHNT, CDR2 YENEEA. This CDR3 contains 15 residues. V lost 1 base, J lost 7 bases, and 5 bases stayed unmatched. In nucleotides, the CDR3 is TGTGCCAGCAGCTTAGGGGTAGCGGGGGTGAATGAGCAGTTCTTC. Its protein product is CASSLGVAGVNEQFF.

The V and J genes are TRBV11-3 and TRBJ2-2, with TRBD1 matching over 9 bases. The germline V gene has CDR1 SGHNT and CDR2 YENEEA. J gave up 4 bases and V 3 bases, and 9 bases lay outside the gene matches. The CDR3 spans 17 residues. The CDR3 spells CASSLGTGSLGTGELFF. In DNA form, the CDR3 reads TGTGCCAGCAGCTTGGGGACAGGGAGCTTAGGCACCGGGGAGCTGTTTTTT. Filled out from reference TRBV11-3 and TRBJ2-2, the complete variable domain reads EAGVVQSPRYKIIEKKQPVAFWCNPISGHNTLYWYLQNLGQGPELLIRYENEEAVDDSQLPKDRFSAERLKGVDSTLKIQPAELGDSAVYLCASSLGTGSLGTGELFFGEGSRLTVL.

The chain combines TRBV6-5 with TRBJ1-1, with D tentatively TRBD1 (5 bases). The CDR3 has 12 residues. Germline loops: CDR1 MNHEY, CDR2 SVGAGI. V shed 6 bases and J shed 4 bases, with 9 bases lying between them. CDR3 nucleotide sequence: TGTGCCAGCAGCAGGGTCCTCACTGAAGCTTTCTTT. It encodes CASSRVLTEAFF.

The V and J genes are TRBV19 and TRBJ2-1, with 7 bases matching TRBD1. V shed 8 bases and J 4 bases; nucleotides not matched to a gene: 11. This CDR3 spans 15 amino acids. The V gene's germline CDR1 is LNHDA and CDR2 SQIVND (reference sequence). CDR3 bases: TGTGCCAGTCAAAGACCCGGGACAGCGTACAATGAGCAGTTCTTC. This gives the protein CASQRPGTAYNEQFF.

V and J are TRBV11-2 and TRBJ1-3, with 7 positions matching TRBD1. The germline V gene has CDR1 SGHAT and CDR2 FQNNGV. The CDR3 covers 16 residues. Germline trimming cut 7 bases from V and 8 bases from J; bases unmatched to any gene: 17. The CDR3 protein is CASILSKGNRGHTIYF. As DNA, the CDR3 is TGTGCCAGCATCCTCTCAAAAGGGAACAGGGGCCACACCATATATTTT. Full variable domain (missing parts from reference TRBV11-2 and TRBJ1-3): EAGVAQSPRYKIIEKRQSVAFWCNPISGHATLYWYQQILGQGPKLLIQFQNNGVVDDSQLPKDRFSAERLKGVDSTLKIQPAKLEDSAVYLCASILSKGNRGHTIYFGEGSWLTVV.

The rearrangement uses TRBV5-4 and TRBJ1-1; possible D gene TRBD1, 6 bases. CDR1 and CDR2 (germline): SGHNT, YYREEE (reference sequence). Trimming took 7 bases from V and 2 from J, leaving 15 bases between them. The CDR3 runs 14 residues. Here the CDR3 DNA reads TGTGCCAGCCACCTAGGGGGTGGTAACACTGAAGCTTTCTTT. This codes for CASHLGGGNTEAFF.

CDR3 residues: CASRHLDRANTGELFF. CDR3 DNA sequence: TGTGCCAGCAGACACCTTGACAGGGCGAACACCGGGGAGCTGTTTTTT. The chain has TRBV6-4 and TRBJ2-2; 7 nucleotides match TRBD1. J was trimmed by 0 bases and V by 6 bases; bases with no gene match: 7. Germline V gene data show CDR1 as MRHNA and CDR2 as SNTAGT. CDR3 length: 16 amino acids.

The chain joins TRBV18 to TRBJ1-4; D remains ambiguous. The CDR3 length is 13 residues. Germline loops: CDR1 KGHSH, CDR2 LQKENI. V gave up 3 bases and J gave up 7 bases, with 9 bases separating them. CDR3 coding DNA: TGTGCCAGCTCACCCGCCACTTCTGAAAAACTGTTTTTT. The encoded protein is CASSPATSEKLFF.

The V call is TRBV18, the J call TRBJ1-1, with 8 bases aligning to TRBD1. The CDR3 contains 17 residues. V lost 2 bases to trimming and J lost 0 bases; unmatched junction nucleotides: 8. Per the germline V gene, CDR1 is KGHSH and CDR2 is LQKENI. The CDR3 protein is CASSPDRTGRMNTEAFF. DNA for the CDR3: TGTGCCAGCTCACCAGACCGGACAGGGAGGATGAACACTGAAGCTTTCTTT.

The gene calls are TRBV18 and TRBJ1-1; D remains unclear. The V gene's germline CDR1 is KGHSH and CDR2 LQKENI. V lost 2 bases to trimming and J lost 5 bases, with 9 bases between them. This CDR3 has 13 residues. In nucleotides, the CDR3 is TGTGCCAGCTCACCAAGGGAGAGTACTGAAGCTTTCTTT. The encoded protein is CASSPRESTEAFF.

The J gene is TRBJ1-1, the V gene TRBV7-9; D remains unclear. The length of the CDR3 is 12 residues. Germline V gene sequence: CDR1 SEHNR, CDR2 FQNEAQ (reference sequence). V lost 6 bases to trimming and J lost 5 bases, with 10 bases between them. CDR3 DNA sequence: TGTGCCAGCAGTTTGACAAGTACTGAAGCTTTCTTT. Translated: CASSLTSTEAFF.

The V and J genes are TRBV27 and TRBJ2-7, with D possibly TRBD1 on 5 matching bases. Germline assignment: CDR1 MNHEY and CDR2 SMNVEV (reference sequence). The V and J ends lost 2 bases and 4 bases respectively, with 12 bases between them. The CDR3 sequence is 14 residues long. CDR3: CASSLVAGSYEQYF. The CDR3 nucleotides read TGTGCCAGCAGTTTAGTGGCAGGGTCATACGAGCAGTACTTC.

This clone was found once. The gene calls are TRBV5-1 and TRBJ2-2; D unclear. V was shortened by 5 bases and J by 6 bases, with 11 bases between the two germline ends. This CDR3 contains 13 residues. The germline V gene has CDR1 SGHRS and CDR2 YFSETQ. CDR3 nucleotides: TGCGCCAGCAGTTACACAGCCCCCGGGGAGCTGTTTTTT. The encoded protein is CASSYTAPGELFF.

The J gene is TRBJ2-2, the V gene TRBV2; D possibly corresponds to TRBD1 (5 bases). The CDR3 consists of 14 residues. From germline, CDR1 is SNHLY and CDR2 FYNNEI. V lost 8 bases to trimming and J lost 2 bases, with 12 bases between them. CDR3 in DNA: TGTGCCAGCCTATTTGGGGCAAACACCGGGGAGCTGTTTTTT. Translation: CASLFGANTGELFF.

The rearrangement joins TRBV2 to TRBJ2-7; TRBD2 matches at 8 bases. V trimming: 7 bases; J trimming: 3 bases; junction bases outside the gene matches: 17. This CDR3 region has 17 residues. CDR1 SNHLY and CDR2 FYNNEI come from the germline V gene. CDR3 sequence reads: CASTQGRGAGRVYEQYF. The CDR3 DNA sequence: TGTGCCAGCACTCAAGGGCGGGGGGCGGGGCGAGTCTACGAGCAGTACTTC.